The rows below give T cell receptor beta chains drawn from one sample of a study of blood T cells in healthy people across ages. TCRdb re-called the 5' RACE reads with MiXCR, one entry per CDR3 protein. The profile covers 1.5 million to 2 million distinct CDR3 sequences, with 49% appearing a single time and around 2.1% taken by the ten largest. The sequenced sample was blood. The receptors stem from a woman aged 35 to 49 in good health. CDR3s leave out the opening cysteine and the closing phenylalanine or tryptophan. The D gene is left open where the match is weak.

J: TRBJ2-1; D: NA; V: TRBV4-3; length: 14; CDR3: ASSQGERIYNNEQF
J: TRBJ2-7; D: NA; V: TRBV10-3; length: 11; CDR3: AISGRDSGEQY
J: TRBJ2-1; D: TRBD1; V: TRBV5-1; length: 13; CDR3: ASSSGTAKENEQF
J: TRBJ2-1; D: NA; V: TRBV4-1; length: 14; CDR3: ASSQVTRLQYNEQF
J: TRBJ2-5; D: TRBD1; V: TRBV10-3; length: 13; CDR3: AISDGRGLEETQY
J: TRBJ2-1; D: NA; V: TRBV5-1; length: 13; CDR3: ASSSILHGGNEQF
J: TRBJ2-7; D: NA; V: TRBV27; length: 12; CDR3: ASSRAPGHYEQY
J: TRBJ1-5; D: NA; V: TRBV6-2/TRBV6-3; length: 15; CDR3: ASSYSTHSGLNQPQH
J: TRBJ2-5; D: TRBD1; V: TRBV18; length: 13; CDR3: ASSFGQGGMETQY
J: TRBJ2-1; D: TRBD2; V: TRBV10-3; length: 14; CDR3: ASTGLAGEAYNEQF
J: TRBJ1-2; D: NA; V: TRBV20-1; length: 12; CDR3: SAPIEGRAYGYT
J: TRBJ1-2; D: TRBD1; V: TRBV27; length: 13; CDR3: ASSFSSGGSYGYT
J: TRBJ1-2; D: NA; V: TRBV6-5; length: 13; CDR3: ASSALSGQTYGYT
J: TRBJ1-4; D: TRBD1; V: TRBV20-1; length: 12; CDR3: SARTGESGEKLF
J: TRBJ2-1; D: TRBD2; V: TRBV7-7; length: 14; CDR3: ASSTGGLAGYNEQF
J: TRBJ2-3; D: NA; V: TRBV6-6; length: 15; CDR3: ASSYSPTVIDTDTQY
J: TRBJ2-7; D: TRBD1; V: TRBV11-2; length: 12; CDR3: ASSTGTGQYEQY
J: TRBJ1-5; D: NA; V: TRBV29-1; length: 10; CDR3: SVRESGGPQH
J: TRBJ2-1; D: TRBD1; V: TRBV7-6; length: 13; CDR3: ASSFTPGQGEEQF
J: TRBJ2-3; D: NA; V: TRBV7-2; length: 11; CDR3: ASSPWSTDTQY
J: TRBJ2-1; D: NA; V: TRBV7-2; length: 9; CDR3: ASSPQSEQF
J: TRBJ2-7; D: TRBD1; V: TRBV6-6; length: 13; CDR3: ASSKGTGGTYEQY
J: TRBJ1-2; D: NA; V: TRBV28; length: 12; CDR3: ASSLSVQVYGYT
J: TRBJ1-1; D: NA; V: TRBV20-1; length: 8; CDR3: SAELLQAF
J: TRBJ2-7; D: NA; V: TRBV7-2; length: 13; CDR3: ASSLASGQLYEQY
J: NA; D: NA; V: TRBV6-5; length: 14; CDR3: ASYPPPRTGKETQY
J: TRBJ2-5; D: TRBD2; V: TRBV20-1; length: 15; CDR3: SARDPGGSGVQETQY
J: TRBJ1-4; D: NA; V: TRBV7-2; length: 12; CDR3: ASSPTRSNEKLF
J: TRBJ1-6; D: NA; V: TRBV9; length: 15; CDR3: ASSGSTGTPYNSPLH
J: TRBJ1-2; D: NA; V: TRBV7-2; length: 12; CDR3: ASSSGLVNYGYT
J: TRBJ2-3; D: NA; V: TRBV11-2; length: 13; CDR3: ASSLGGFPTDTQY
J: TRBJ1-6; D: TRBD1; V: TRBV7-2; length: 14; CDR3: ASSFARQGQGSPLH
J: TRBJ2-1; D: TRBD2; V: TRBV7-2; length: 15; CDR3: ASSLAVAGGLLGEQF
J: TRBJ2-5; D: NA; V: TRBV2; length: 11; CDR3: ASSATHQETQY
J: NA; D: NA; V: TRBV27; length: 13; CDR3: ASSPIVDGMKTQY
J: TRBJ1-1; D: TRBD1; V: TRBV5-1; length: 15; CDR3: ASSRDIIRDRGTEAF
J: TRBJ1-2; D: TRBD1; V: TRBV6-1; length: 13; CDR3: ASSVRDRGHYGYT
J: TRBJ2-5; D: NA; V: TRBV6-2/TRBV6-3; length: 12; CDR3: ASRDSVLKETQY
J: TRBJ2-5; D: NA; V: TRBV7-2; length: 12; CDR3: ASSPGFPQETQY
J: TRBJ1-5; D: TRBD1; V: TRBV27; length: 14; CDR3: ASKRTGGFRNQPQH
J: NA; D: NA; V: TRBV2; length: 13; CDR3: AILRGGSSCNEQY
J: TRBJ2-2; D: NA; V: TRBV27; length: 13; CDR3: ASSTRPRATGELF
J: TRBJ2-1; D: NA; V: TRBV9; length: 11; CDR3: ASSPSWGDERF
J: TRBJ1-2; D: NA; V: TRBV7-6; length: 12; CDR3: ASSRDQGPSGYT
J: TRBJ2-7; D: NA; V: TRBV15; length: 13; CDR3: ATSRTGTSYYEQY
J: TRBJ2-5; D: TRBD2; V: TRBV4-2; length: 12; CDR3: ASSQPGLAGVMY
J: TRBJ1-5; D: NA; V: TRBV7-2; length: 14; CDR3: ASSLGVVGFVQPQH
J: NA; D: TRBD1; V: TRBV5-6; length: 12; CDR3: ASSLRDSFYEQY
J: TRBJ2-3; D: NA; V: TRBV20-1; length: 14; CDR3: SARDPGASSTDTQY
J: TRBJ1-1; D: NA; V: TRBV5-1; length: 18; CDR3: ASSLVSVGRGAAMNTEAF
J: TRBJ2-5; D: NA; V: TRBV6-5; length: 14; CDR3: ASAGFVGLDQETQY
J: TRBJ1-5; D: NA; V: TRBV20-1; length: 12; CDR3: SASTDYSNQPQH
J: NA; D: NA; V: TRBV6-2/TRBV6-3; length: 11; CDR3: ASSRPNLETQY
J: TRBJ2-1; D: NA; V: TRBV4-3; length: 12; CDR3: ASSLILGDGEQF
J: TRBJ1-2; D: NA; V: TRBV4-3; length: 14; CDR3: ASSQVPGGGNYGYT
J: TRBJ1-2; D: NA; V: TRBV7-2; length: 13; CDR3: ASSLGKGANYGYT
J: TRBJ2-3; D: TRBD1; V: TRBV28; length: 17; CDR3: ASSLNRGDRRPSTDTQY